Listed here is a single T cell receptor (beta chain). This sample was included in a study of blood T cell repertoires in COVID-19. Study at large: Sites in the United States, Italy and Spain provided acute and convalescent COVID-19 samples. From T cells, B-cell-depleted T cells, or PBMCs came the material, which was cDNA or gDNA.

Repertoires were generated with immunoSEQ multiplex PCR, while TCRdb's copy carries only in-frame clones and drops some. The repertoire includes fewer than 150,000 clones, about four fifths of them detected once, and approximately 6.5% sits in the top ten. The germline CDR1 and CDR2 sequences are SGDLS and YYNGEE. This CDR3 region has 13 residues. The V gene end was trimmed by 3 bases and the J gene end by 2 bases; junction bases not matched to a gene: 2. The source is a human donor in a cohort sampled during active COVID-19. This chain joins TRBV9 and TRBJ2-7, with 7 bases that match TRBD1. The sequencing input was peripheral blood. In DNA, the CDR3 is TGTGCCAGCAGCGGGGGGACAGCCTACGAGCAGTACTTC. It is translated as CASSGGTAYEQYF.